This TCR beta chain was sequenced for a study of blood T cell repertoires in COVID-19. About the study: T cells, B-cell-depleted T cells, or PBMCs provided the cDNA or gDNA that served as material.

The study assigned cohorts using participant-reported clinical history. In Cohort 3, a recovered donor had either two negative PCRs, clearance, or symptom resolution. As originally analysed: Amplified reference gene primers provided the basis for estimating nucleated cell counts. Sequenced by immunoSEQ multiplex PCR; TCRdb stores in-frame clones only, minus some. That table is the source of V, J and clone size, and D and trimming were worked out from the DNA. The repertoire holds over 150,000 clones, with about 88% as singletons. Germline CDR1 reads SGHTA; CDR2 reads FQGNSA. Germline trimming cut 3 bases from V and 4 bases from J; bases unmatched to any gene: 3. There are 14 residues in the CDR3.

This chain connects TRBV7-2 to TRBJ1-2, with 9 positions matching TRBD1. Input material: PBMCs or T cells enriched from blood (not recorded which). This receptor was taken from a woman in her twenties or thirties who had recovered from COVID-19. The chain's CDR3 is CASSFGQGFYGYTF. The CDR3 DNA sequence: TGTGCCAGCAGCTTCGGACAGGGGTTCTATGGCTACACCTTC.